This TCR beta chain was identified during a study of blood T cell repertoires in COVID-19. Study context: Specimens from acute and convalescent COVID-19 originated in the United States, Italy and Spain.

A few counts support this clone. V was pared by 2 bases and J by 8 bases, with 6 bases between. Germline V lookup: CDR1 MNHNS, CDR2 SASEGT. The CDR3 is 11 amino acids. The protocol was immunoSEQ multiplex PCR, while the TCRdb copy is restricted to in-frame clones and leaves out a portion. The data contain approximately 60,000 clones, 65% to 85% of them singletons. This chain uses TRBV6-1 with TRBJ2-5; a weak D match, TRBD1 (5 bases). What was sequenced was peripheral blood. The sequence was obtained from a man between 65 and 79 years old with active COVID-19. The DNA of the CDR3 is TGTGCCAGCAGTGAAAGGGGCACCCAGTACTTC. It is translated as CASSERGTQYF.